These T cell receptor beta chains were read from a single sample in a study of beta chain features in type 1 diabetes. Clones were sequenced by immunoSEQ multiplex PCR, and TCRdb holds only the in-frame ones, with some missing. The sample includes about 150,000 clones, around 8% seen only once; the top ten take roughly 1%. Specimen: central memory CD4+ T cells from blood. The receptors were sampled from a woman aged 40 to 55 with type 1 diabetes. Each CDR3 is given with its conserved first and last residue. D genes are given only for firm matches. Clone size appears in some rows only: once, few, many, or a class for an expanded clone.

abundance: -
j_gene: TRBJ1-1
len: 14
d_gene: TRBD1
v_gene: TRBV5-1
CDR3nt: TGCGCCAGCAGCTCCCAGGGGGGGAACACTGAAGCTTTCTTT
CDR3aa: CASSSQGGNTEAFF

abundance: -
j_gene: TRBJ2-2
len: 15
d_gene: TRBD1
v_gene: TRBV11-2
CDR3nt: TGTGCCAGCAGCCCCGGGACAGCATACTCCGGGGAGCTGTTTTTT
CDR3aa: CASSPGTAYSGELFF

abundance: few
j_gene: TRBJ2-2
len: 16
d_gene: TRBD2
v_gene: TRBV4-2
CDR3nt: TGTGCCAGCAGTCCTAGCGGGAGTGGAGACACCGGGGAGCTGTTTTTT
CDR3aa: CASSPSGSGDTGELFF

abundance: few
j_gene: TRBJ2-7
len: 11
d_gene: -
v_gene: TRBV20-1
CDR3nt: TGCAGTGCTAGAGGCCCAGGGCCCCTTTTATTC
CDR3aa: CSARGPGPLLF

abundance: -
j_gene: TRBJ2-1
len: 13
d_gene: TRBD1
v_gene: TRBV7-2
CDR3nt: TGTGCCAGCAGCTCCCAGGGGGACACTGAGCAGTTCTTC
CDR3aa: CASSSQGDTEQFF

abundance: many
j_gene: TRBJ2-5
len: 16
d_gene: -
v_gene: TRBV4-3
CDR3nt: TGCGCCAGCAGCCGGGTCGGTAGCGGCTTCCAAGAGACCCAGTACTTC
CDR3aa: CASSRVGSGFQETQYF

abundance: -
j_gene: TRBJ1-1
len: 16
d_gene: -
v_gene: TRBV25-1
CDR3nt: TGTGCCAGCAGTGAACCCAGGGGTAAAGAGCCTCCTGAAGCTTTCTTT
CDR3aa: CASSEPRGKEPPEAFF

abundance: -
j_gene: TRBJ2-1
len: 15
d_gene: TRBD2
v_gene: TRBV11-2
CDR3nt: TGTGCCAGCAGCTTAGACCCGGGGGGTCGGAATGAGCAGTTCTTC
CDR3aa: CASSLDPGGRNEQFF

abundance: -
j_gene: TRBJ2-7
len: 13
d_gene: -
v_gene: TRBV6-5
CDR3nt: TGTGCCAGCAGTCAGGACCCGGGGGTCGAGCAGTACTTC
CDR3aa: CASSQDPGVEQYF

abundance: -
j_gene: TRBJ1-4
len: 14
d_gene: TRBD1
v_gene: TRBV28
CDR3nt: TGTGCCAGCAGTTTCAAGGGGGCGGTTGAAAAACTGTTTTTT
CDR3aa: CASSFKGAVEKLFF

abundance: once
j_gene: TRBJ2-1
len: 19
d_gene: -
v_gene: TRBV19
CDR3nt: TGTGCCAGTAGTAAGATGTCGCCGGGGGGCCCGACGTACTACAATGAGCAGTTCTTC
CDR3aa: CASSKMSPGGPTYYNEQFF

abundance: few
j_gene: TRBJ2-3
len: 17
d_gene: TRBD2
v_gene: TRBV25-1
CDR3nt: TGTGCCGTCGGCCGCGGGAGGGCTAAGGTGGGCACAGATACGCAGTATTTT
CDR3aa: CAVGRGRAKVGTDTQYF

abundance: few
j_gene: TRBJ1-2
len: 13
d_gene: TRBD1
v_gene: TRBV9
CDR3nt: TGTGCCAGCAGCGTCGGGACAGACTATGGCTACACCTTC
CDR3aa: CASSVGTDYGYTF

abundance: few
j_gene: TRBJ1-1
len: 12
d_gene: -
v_gene: TRBV7-8
CDR3nt: TGTGCCAGCAGCGACAGGAACACTGAAGCTTTCTTT
CDR3aa: CASSDRNTEAFF

abundance: -
j_gene: TRBJ1-6
len: 14
d_gene: -
v_gene: TRBV4-1
CDR3nt: TGCGCCAGCAGCCCGGGACAACATAATTCACCCCTCCACTTT
CDR3aa: CASSPGQHNSPLHF

abundance: few
j_gene: TRBJ2-2
len: 15
d_gene: -
v_gene: TRBV30
CDR3nt: TGTGCCTGGAGTGGCGGTAGAACTGCCACCGGGGAGCTGTTTTTT
CDR3aa: CAWSGGRTATGELFF

abundance: -
j_gene: TRBJ2-5
len: 14
d_gene: -
v_gene: TRBV6-5
CDR3nt: TGTGCCAGCAGTTACCTTGCGCAGGGAGAGACCCAGTACTTC
CDR3aa: CASSYLAQGETQYF